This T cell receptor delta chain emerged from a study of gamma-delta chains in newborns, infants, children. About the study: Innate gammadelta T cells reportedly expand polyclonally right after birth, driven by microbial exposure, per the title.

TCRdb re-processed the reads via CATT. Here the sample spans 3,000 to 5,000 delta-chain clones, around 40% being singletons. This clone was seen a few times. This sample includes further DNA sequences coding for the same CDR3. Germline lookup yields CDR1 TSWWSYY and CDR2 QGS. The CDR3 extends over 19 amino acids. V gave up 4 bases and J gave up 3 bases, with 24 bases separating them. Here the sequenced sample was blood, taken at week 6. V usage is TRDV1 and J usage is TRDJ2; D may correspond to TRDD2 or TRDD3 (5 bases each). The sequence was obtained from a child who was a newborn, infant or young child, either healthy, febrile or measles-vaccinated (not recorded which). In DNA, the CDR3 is TGTGCTCTTGGGGTTTTCCTGTGGGGCACCCCGGGGGTGACAGCACAACTCTTCTTT. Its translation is CALGVFLWGTPGVTAQLFF.